The 24 T cell receptor beta chains reported below all come from one sample, sequenced in a study of vaccination effects on CD4 cells after COVID-19. Their antigens remain unidentified. The ViraFEST assay expanded antigen-specific CD4+ T cells with viral peptide pools before sequencing. Following 10 days of culture, CD4+ T cells were isolated. Among the vaccine recipients, none had a prior SARS-CoV-2 infection, and nucleocapsid antibodies were negative. Using immunoSEQ multiplex PCR, the repertoire was profiled, and TCRdb retains in-frame clones only, with some absent. The data hold about 24,000 clones, with 74% observed a single time. The sequencing used CD4+ T cells from PBMCs cultured with SARS-CoV-2 spike peptides, collected before COVID-19 vaccination. All receptors come from a human donor who received a COVID-19 vaccine.

CDR3 DNA: TGTGCCAGCAGCTTGGTAACAGTCAGGGGCTATGGCTACACCTTC. Its translation is CASSLVTVRGYGYTF. The chain employs TRBV5-6 and TRBJ1-2; maybe TRBD1 (6 bases). The CDR3 has 15 residues. In germline, CDR1 is SGHDT, CDR2 YYEEEE. V gave up 0 bases and J gave up 4 bases, with 13 bases separating them.

The J gene is TRBJ1-1, the V gene TRBV5-4, with 7 bases lining up with TRBD1. Germline values: CDR1 SGHNT, CDR2 YYREEE (reference sequence). With V trimmed by 2 bases and J by 2 bases, 3 bases remained unmatched. The CDR3 totals 14 residues. CDR3 coding DNA: TGTGCCAGCAGCTTTCCAGGGGGTAACACTGAAGCTTTCTTT. This translates into CASSFPGGNTEAFF.

The rearrangement uses TRBV20-1 and TRBJ2-6, with D perhaps matching TRBD2 (7 bases). The ends were cut back, 3 bases at V and 1 base at J, with 16 bases in the middle. Germline loops: CDR1 DFQATT, CDR2 SNEGSKA (reference sequence). There are 17 residues in the CDR3. The CDR3 spells CSASRGGFGSGANVLTF. The CDR3 region has the DNA TGCAGTGCTAGTAGGGGGGGCTTCGGGTCTGGGGCCAACGTCCTGACTTTC.

This rearrangement joins TRBV7-6 to TRBJ2-7; D may be TRBD2 (5 bases). V was clipped by 2 bases and J by 6 bases, with 20 bases between them. The CDR3 covers 16 residues. The V gene's germline CDR1 is SGHVS and CDR2 FNYEAQ. DNA for the CDR3: TGTGCCAGCAGCTTAAGGCCCAGCGGTACAAGCAGCGAGCAGTACTTC. As protein: CASSLRPSGTSSEQYF.

This chain links TRBV7-9 with TRBJ2-3, with a tentative D call TRBD2 (5 bases). Germline V gene data show CDR1 as SEHNR and CDR2 as FQNEAQ (reference sequence). Trimming removed 5 bases at V and 6 bases at J, with 21 bases between. The CDR3 extends over 16 amino acids. This CDR3 is CASSSQDSVGGDTQYF. In DNA form, the CDR3 reads TGTGCCAGCAGCAGCCAGGACTCCGTGGGCGGGGATACGCAGTATTTT.

The chain couples TRBV19 to TRBJ1-1; 7 bases align to TRBD1. The CDR3 has 14 residues. V shed 3 bases and J 4 bases; nucleotides not matched to a gene: 5. Germline lookup yields CDR1 LNHDA and CDR2 SQIVND (reference sequence). The CDR3 coding sequence is TGTGCCAGTAGTATGATACAGGGGTCCACTGAAGCTTTCTTT. Protein: CASSMIQGSTEAFF. Based on the CDR3 plus reference TRBV19 and TRBJ1-1, the full variable domain is DGGITQSPKYLFRKEGQNVTLSCEQNLNHDAMYWYRQDPGQGLRLIYYSQIVNDFQKGDIAEGYSVSREKKESFPLTVTSAQKNPTAFYLCASSMIQGSTEAFFGQGTRLTVV.

This sequence joins TRBV24-1 and TRBJ2-5, with 8 bases fitting TRBD2. This CDR3 is built from 15 residues. Germline V gene lookup returns CDR1 KGHDR and CDR2 SFDVKD. Trimming at V came to 3 bases and at J to 3 bases, leaving 5 bases not matched to a gene. The CDR3 coding sequence is TGTGCCACCAGTGATCAGGGACTAGACAAAGAGACCCAGTACTTC. Encoded protein: CATSDQGLDKETQYF.

This chain joins TRBV2 and TRBJ2-1, with 9 bases aligning to TRBD2. In germline, CDR1 is SNHLY, CDR2 FYNNEI. With V trimmed by 4 bases and J by 8 bases, 12 bases remained unmatched. CDR3 size: 16 residues. CDR3 residues: CASSVGSGRRGDEQFF. The CDR3 DNA reads TGTGCCAGCAGTGTGGGTAGCGGGAGACGTGGCGATGAGCAGTTCTTC.

The gene calls are TRBV7-9 and TRBJ1-6; no firm D call. Trimming stripped 5 bases from V and 14 bases from J, with 28 bases between. Germline V gene data show CDR1 as SEHNR and CDR2 as FQNEAQ (reference sequence). This CDR3 spans 17 amino acids. CDR3 sequence reads: CASSPPGARTSGLTLHF. As DNA, the CDR3 is TGTGCCAGCAGCCCTCCGGGCGCCCGGACGTCCGGACTAACCCTCCACTTT.

The CDR3 coding sequence is TGTGCCAGCAGCTGGGACGGACGGTTGAACACTGAAGCTTTCTTT. Amino acid sequence: CASSWDGRLNTEAFF. This sequence joins TRBV5-6 and TRBJ1-1, with D tentatively TRBD1 (5 bases). Germline V CDR1 and CDR2: SGHDT, YYEEEE. Trimming removed 3 bases from V and 0 bases from J, with 12 bases in between. The CDR3 spans 15 residues.

This sequence joins TRBV7-9 and TRBJ2-2; D is perhaps TRBD1 or TRBD2 (5 bases each). CDR1 is SEHNR, CDR2 FQNEAQ, per germline (reference sequence). V was clipped by 4 bases and J by 0 bases, with 18 bases between them. CDR3 size: 18 residues. CDR3 DNA: TGTGCCAGCAGCTCTAGGGGTGGGACGTTTGCGAACACCGGGGAGCTGTTTTTT. Protein product: CASSSRGGTFANTGELFF.

The rearrangement links TRBV19 to TRBJ1-5; a possible D gene is TRBD1 (5 bases). V was shortened by 9 bases and J by 0 bases, with 18 bases between the two germline ends. There are 16 residues in the CDR3. Germline V gene data show CDR1 as LNHDA and CDR2 as SQIVND (reference sequence). CDR3 residues: CARNRVGEGSNQPQHF. The CDR3 DNA sequence: TGTGCCAGGAACCGGGTGGGGGAAGGTAGCAATCAGCCCCAGCATTTT.

This chain uses TRBV11-2 with TRBJ1-3; maybe TRBD1 (6 bases). Germline CDR1 and CDR2: SGHAT and FQNNGV. V shed 5 bases and J shed 0 bases, with 17 bases lying between them. The CDR3 totals 17 residues. The CDR3 protein is CASSPLRRTDSGNTIYF. The DNA of the CDR3 is TGTGCCAGCAGCCCCCTAAGGCGGACAGACTCTGGAAACACCATATATTTT.

This clone was counted a few times. The chain carries TRBV5-1 and TRBJ2-1; 7 bases align to TRBD2. The germline CDR1 and CDR2 sequences are SGHRS and YFSETQ. CDR3 size: 16 residues. With V trimmed by 0 bases and J by 1 base, 4 bases remained unmatched. Here the CDR3 reads CASSLESGASYNEQFF. For the CDR3, the DNA is TGCGCCAGCAGCTTGGAAAGCGGGGCATCCTACAATGAGCAGTTCTTC.

This clone has more than one count but fewer than ten. The V gene is TRBV9, the J gene TRBJ1-3; D remains ambiguous. Trimming pared 0 bases from V and 0 bases from J, leaving 7 bases between. The CDR3 totals 15 residues. Germline CDR1 and CDR2: SGDLS and YYNGEE. The CDR3 DNA follows: TGTGCCAGCAGCGTAGGGACGATCTCTGGAAACACCATATATTTT. This encodes CASSVGTISGNTIYF.

The genes are TRBV2 and TRBJ1-5; D may be TRBD1 (6 bases). The CDR3 totals 14 residues. The germline V gene has CDR1 SNHLY and CDR2 FYNNEI. The V gene lost 2 bases and the J gene lost 5 bases, with 10 bases spanning the gap. The chain's CDR3 is CASSEQGSDQPQHF. CDR3 sequence (DNA): TGTGCCAGCAGTGAACAGGGGAGCGATCAGCCCCAGCATTTT.

The rearrangement links TRBV5-4 to TRBJ2-5, with TRBD1 identical over 7 bases. CDR1 and CDR2 (germline): SGHNT, YYREEE (reference sequence). V shed 4 bases and J 5 bases; nucleotides not matched to a gene: 8. The CDR3 extends over 14 amino acids. CDR3 sequence reads: CASSLQGGTETQYF. In nucleotides, the CDR3 is TGTGCCAGCAGCCTACAAGGGGGCACTGAGACCCAGTACTTC.

The chain uses TRBV3-1 (or the pseudogene TRBV3-2) and TRBJ2-4; tentatively, D is TRBD1 or TRBD2 (5 bases each). This CDR3 comprises 15 residues. Germline V gene data show CDR1 as LGHDT and CDR2 as YNNKEL (reference sequence). V lost 1 base to trimming and J lost 5 bases, with 12 bases between them. The CDR3 DNA is TGTGCCAGCAGCCAAGGAACGGGACCGCAAAACATTCAGTACTTC. It specifies CASSQGTGPQNIQYF.

The chain has TRBV29-1 and TRBJ2-1; the match to TRBD2 covers 8 bases. V dropped 7 bases and J dropped 4; count of bases not matched to a gene: 9. The CDR3 totals 14 residues. Germline lookup yields CDR1 SQVTM and CDR2 ANQGSEA. DNA for the CDR3: TGCAGCGCCGCTACTAGCGGAGATTACAATGAGCAGTTCTTC. The encoded protein is CSAATSGDYNEQFF.

The gene calls are TRBV3-1 (or the pseudogene TRBV3-2) and TRBJ2-5, with 8 bases that match TRBD2. The CDR3 runs 14 residues. Germline loops: CDR1 LGHDT, CDR2 YNNKEL (reference sequence). The V segment lost 5 bases and the J segment 3 bases; nucleotides outside the gene matches: 5. The CDR3 here is CASSNRAGEETQYF. The DNA of the CDR3 is TGTGCCAGCAGCAATAGAGCGGGGGAAGAGACCCAGTACTTC.

The V gene is TRBV10-1, the J gene TRBJ2-1; 8 positions agree with TRBD1. The CDR3 spans 16 residues. J was trimmed by 3 bases and V by 4 bases; bases with no gene match: 8. Per germline, CDR1 WNHNN and CDR2 SYGVQD (reference sequence). In DNA, the CDR3 is TGCGCCAGCAGTGGACCACGGGACAGGCACTACAATGAGCAGTTCTTC. As protein: CASSGPRDRHYNEQFF.

V and J are TRBV2 and TRBJ2-2; D is undetermined. Germline-derived CDR1 and CDR2 are SNHLY and FYNNEI. V lost 2 bases and J lost 1, with 11 bases in between. CDR3 size: 16 residues. The CDR3 here is CASSERAIWNTGELFF. For the CDR3, the DNA is TGTGCCAGCAGTGAACGAGCGATTTGGAACACCGGGGAGCTGTTTTTT.

CDR3: CASSSINQPQHF. The CDR3, as DNA: TGTGCCAGCAGTTCGATCAATCAGCCCCAGCATTTT. The chain couples TRBV28 to TRBJ1-5; no definite D call. Per germline, CDR1 MDHEN and CDR2 SYDVKM. V gave up 4 bases and J gave up 3 bases, with 4 bases separating them. The CDR3 spans 12 residues.

This clone was found a few times. The chain links TRBV12-3 or TRBV12-4 to TRBJ2-1; unclear D gene. Trimming shortened V by 1 base and J by 8 bases, and 6 bases separated the two germline ends. This CDR3 has 12 amino acids. CDR3 sequence: CASSLDFYEQFF. The CDR3 DNA sequence: TGTGCCAGCAGTTTAGATTTTTATGAGCAGTTCTTC.